The following is a T cell receptor beta chain sequence with its context. The antigen is undetermined. Other DNA sequences within the sample encode an identical CDR3. The sample comes from a study of OX40 agonist ivuxolimab in advanced cancers. Sequenced by immunoSEQ multiplex PCR; TCRdb stores in-frame clones only, minus some. The sample lists about 73,000 clones; 75% to 90% were seen once. Study observations and caveats: At doses 0.1 to 3.0 mg/kg, CD4+ and CD8+ clones expanded.

This CDR3 spans 14 amino acids. CDR1 and CDR2 (germline): SGDLS, YYNGEE. J gave up 3 bases and V 0 bases, and 1 base lay outside the gene matches. The rearrangement joins TRBV9 to TRBJ2-7; TRBD1 aligns across 9 bases. The specimen was CD4+ or CD8+ T cells sorted from blood, collected in a trial of the OX40 agonist ivuxolimab. The receptor was derived from an adult with an advanced solid tumor such as melanoma, head and neck, liver or kidney cancer. This CDR3 reads CASSVAGQGYEQYF. In DNA form, the CDR3 reads TGTGCCAGCAGCGTAGCGGGACAGGGCTACGAGCAGTACTTC.